This T cell receptor beta chain comes out of a study of blood T cell repertoires in COVID-19. Across the study: PBMCs, B-cell-depleted T cells, or T cells were the source of the cDNA or gDNA that made up the material.

Produced via immunoSEQ multiplex PCR; TCRdb's table is partial and in-frame only. This table has some 170,000 clones, roughly 87% appearing once. V was clipped by 2 bases and J by 6 bases, with 10 bases between them. The CDR3 is 13 amino acids. CDR1 LGHDT and CDR2 YNNKEL come from the germline V gene (reference sequence). V usage is TRBV3-1 (or the pseudogene TRBV3-2) and J usage is TRBJ1-2; the D is unclear. Sample: peripheral blood. This receptor was taken from a woman between 55 and 75 years old who had recovered from COVID-19. The CDR3 is CASSQSRGDGYTF. CDR3 DNA sequence: TGTGCCAGCAGCCAATCGCGGGGAGATGGCTACACCTTC.